The clone carrying this T cell receptor beta chain has just a few counts. Antigen specificity is unknown. RNA transcripts were the template for amplifying TCR beta CDR3 regions. Carried out on the TCR CDR3, a first-round RT-PCR used the HTBI primer set. TCRdb reanalysed the multiplex PCR reads using MiXCR and keeps one entry per CDR3 protein. In the table there are approximately 590,000 distinct CDR3 sequences, under 60% of which are singletons. The data were obtained in a study of T cells in Graves' hyperthyroidism and ophthalmopathy. Study-wide results and limits: A model of 13 V-J features distinguished ophthalmopathy from stable hyperthyroidism. The model predicted ophthalmopathy a median roughly six months before onset.

Orbital computed tomography, thyroid ultrasound, serum thyroxine and TRAb, and clinical symptoms together informed the diagnoses. Germline CDR1 DFQATT, CDR2 SNEGSKA (reference sequence). The germline V and J ends were trimmed by 0 bases and 5 bases, with 11 bases remaining between them. CDR3 length: 13 residues. The origin of this receptor is a woman aged 18-29 years with Graves' hyperthyroidism. Sequenced sample: peripheral blood or thyroid tissue (not recorded which). This chain uses TRBV20-1 with TRBJ2-7; D gene uncertain. This CDR3 is CSARDSLPHEQYF. In DNA, the CDR3 is TGCAGTGCTAGAGATTCCCTTCCCCACGAGCAGTACTTC.